Listed here are 31 T cell receptor beta chains from one sample, sequenced in a study of blood T cell repertoires in COVID-19. Here immunoSEQ multiplex PCR was the method, and the copy in TCRdb shows in-frame clones only, minus some. Counted here are about 170,000 clones, about 82% occurring once; the ten biggest clones make up about 8.8%. Sequenced sample: peripheral blood. Receptors originate from a woman aged 80 or over with COVID-19, enrolled during active disease.

This chain links TRBV18 with TRBJ2-7, with 8 bases fitting TRBD2. Germline loops: CDR1 KGHSH, CDR2 LQKENI. Trimming took 3 bases from V and 0 from J; bases not matched to a gene: 7. The CDR3 totals 16 residues. CDR3 sequence (DNA): TGTGCCAGCTCACCCCCGGGGGGGCGGAGCTCCTACGAGCAGTACTTC. Translated: CASSPPGGRSSYEQYF.

This chain links TRBV5-4 with TRBJ2-5; TRBD1 is a possible D gene (6 bases). The length of the CDR3 is 14 residues. Trimming left V 4 bases short and J 5 bases short, with 15 bases between. Germline values: CDR1 SGHNT, CDR2 YYREEE (reference sequence). The CDR3 here is CASSPDSLGETQYF. The CDR3 DNA reads TGTGCCAGCAGCCCGGACAGCCTAGGGGAGACCCAGTACTTC.

The chain links TRBV27 to TRBJ1-1; D gene ambiguous. The germline V and J ends were trimmed by 7 bases and 4 bases, with 19 bases remaining between them. This CDR3 contains 15 residues. Germline values: CDR1 MNHEY, CDR2 SMNVEV (reference sequence). The chain's CDR3 is CASTPRAGISTEAFF. The DNA of the CDR3 is TGTGCCAGCACCCCCCGGGCGGGAATTAGCACTGAAGCTTTCTTT.

The chain links TRBV29-1 to TRBJ2-7, with a weak D call TRBD1 (6 bases). CDR3 size: 12 residues. In germline, CDR1 is SQVTM, CDR2 ANQGSEA. Trimming removed 8 bases from V and 2 bases from J, with 13 bases in between. The CDR3 nucleotides read TGCAGCATAGGACAGACCCCCTACGAGCAGTACTTC. Translated: CSIGQTPYEQYF.

This clone was observed once. The chain uses TRBV3-1 (or the pseudogene TRBV3-2) and TRBJ2-2; TRBD1 matches at 8 bases. The J segment lost 7 bases and the V segment lost 2 bases, leaving 9 bases of the junction unmatched. Germline CDR1 reads LGHDT; CDR2 reads YNNKEL (reference sequence). There are 16 residues in the CDR3. CDR3: CASSQLRGQGVGELFF. The CDR3 coding sequence is TGTGCCAGCAGCCAACTCAGGGGGCAAGGGGTCGGGGAGCTGTTTTTT.

The chain combines TRBV19 with TRBJ1-6; tentatively, D is TRBD1 (6 bases). V lost 7 bases to trimming and J lost 0 bases, with 13 bases between them. This CDR3 spans 16 amino acids. CDR1 and CDR2 from the germline V gene are LNHDA and SQIVND (reference sequence). CDR3 residues: CASKGLQGSYNSPLHF. DNA for the CDR3: TGTGCCAGTAAGGGACTACAGGGCTCCTATAATTCACCCCTCCACTTT.

This sequence joins TRBV28 and TRBJ1-1, with 8 bases identical to TRBD1. This CDR3 spans 15 amino acids. V shed 6 bases, J shed 4 bases, and the junction held 10 bases outside the gene matches. The germline gives CDR1 MDHEN, CDR2 SYDVKM. Written as DNA, the CDR3 is TGTGCCAGCAGCCCACTCGGACAGGGAAGCACTGAAGCTTTCTTT. This gives the protein CASSPLGQGSTEAFF.

The chain couples TRBV5-8 to TRBJ1-6; D call uncertain. Trimming pared 1 base from V and 5 bases from J, leaving 10 bases between. There are 15 residues in the CDR3. Germline assignment: CDR1 SGHTS and CDR2 YDEGEE. DNA for the CDR3: TGTGCCAGCAGCTTGAGCGGAAGAGATAATTCACCCCTCCACTTT. Amino acid sequence: CASSLSGRDNSPLHF.

DNA for the CDR3: TGTGCCAGCAGTGAGGGAGGTGGGGTCTACCTCACCGGGGAGCTGTTTTTT. This gives the protein CASSEGGGVYLTGELFF. This chain uses TRBV2 with TRBJ2-2; TRBD2 might be the D (6 bases). Germline CDR1 and CDR2: SNHLY and FYNNEI. There are 17 residues in the CDR3. V was clipped by 3 bases and J by 4 bases, with 18 bases between them.

The chain carries TRBV2 and TRBJ2-7, with unresolved D. CDR3 length: 11 amino acids. V was pared by 11 bases and J by 0 bases, with 8 bases between. CDR1 SNHLY and CDR2 FYNNEI come from the germline V gene. The CDR3 DNA reads TGTGCCTCGGTCCGCTCCTACGAGCAGTACTTC. Translation gives CASVRSYEQYF. Full variable domain (remainder filled in from reference TRBV2 and TRBJ2-7): EPEVTQTPSHQVTQMGQEVILRCVPISNHLYFYWYRQILGQKVEFLVSFYNNEISEKSEIFDDQFSVERPDGSNFTLKIRSTKLEDSAMYFCASVRSYEQYFGPGTRLTVT.

The chain joins TRBV6-5 to TRBJ2-4, with 11 bases lining up with TRBD2. The CDR3 has 15 residues. V shed 7 bases, J shed 15 bases, and the junction held 17 bases outside the gene matches. CDR1 is MNHEY and CDR2 is SVGAGI in the germline V gene. The chain's CDR3 is CASISKGGSGRGGYF. CDR3 nucleotides: TGTGCCAGCATCTCAAAGGGGGGTAGCGGGAGGGGAGGGTACTTC.

The chain recombines TRBV5-4 with TRBJ2-1; TRBD2 matches 9 bases. V lost 4 bases and J lost 2; bases outside the gene matches: 10. The CDR3 is 17 residues long. CDR1 is SGHNT, CDR2 YYREEE, per germline (reference sequence). CDR3 residues: CASSASSGTSTYNEQFF. The CDR3 nucleotides read TGTGCCAGCAGCGCCTCCTCCGGGACTAGCACCTACAATGAGCAGTTCTTC.

This chain joins TRBV28 and TRBJ1-1; D is unresolved. V gave up 8 bases and J gave up 3 bases, with 13 bases separating them. Germline CDR1 reads MDHEN; CDR2 reads SYDVKM. The CDR3 extends over 13 amino acids. The CDR3 DNA follows: TGTGCCAGCGGAATTCGGGATCACACTGAAGCTTTCTTT. It yields the protein CASGIRDHTEAFF.

The genes are TRBV6-2 or TRBV6-3 and TRBJ1-5; no clear D gene. The CDR3 totals 15 residues. Deletions cut 6 bases from V and 5 bases from J, with 17 bases between. Germline lookup yields CDR1 MNHEY and CDR2 SVGEGT. CDR3 loop: CASSNGRDGYQPQHF. In nucleotides, the CDR3 is TGTGCCAGCAGCAACGGGCGGGATGGCTATCAGCCCCAGCATTTT.

This chain joins TRBV16 and TRBJ1-1; tentatively, D is TRBD1 (5 bases). The V gene lost 0 bases and the J gene lost 4 bases, with 9 bases spanning the gap. Germline V gene lookup returns CDR1 KGHSY and CDR2 FQNENV. The length of the CDR3 is 14 residues. The CDR3, as DNA: TGTGCCAGCAGCCAATCAAGGGGCGGCACTGAAGCTTTCTTT. Translation: CASSQSRGGTEAFF.

The chain employs TRBV12-3 or TRBV12-4 and TRBJ1-2; D is undetermined. The CDR3 runs to 12 residues. V was trimmed by 6 bases and J by 4 bases, leaving 9 bases between them. The CDR3 DNA reads TGTGCCAGCAGCCCTACTAGCTATGGCTACACCTTC. Its protein product is CASSPTSYGYTF.

The chain joins TRBV5-4 to TRBJ1-5; the D gene is possibly TRBD1 (5 bases). From germline, CDR1 is SGHNT and CDR2 YYREEE (reference sequence). With 3 bases removed from V and 7 bases from J, the gap between germline ends came to 17 bases. This CDR3 comprises 15 residues. The DNA of the CDR3 is TGTGCCAGCAGCTCGGACGCGGGCGGGGGACAGCCCCAGCATTTT. This sequence encodes CASSSDAGGGQPQHF.

The J gene is TRBJ2-7, the V gene TRBV6-2 or TRBV6-3, with 7 bases fitting TRBD2. The CDR3 has 16 amino acids. Per the germline V gene, CDR1 is MNHEY and CDR2 is SVGEGT. Trimming took 0 bases from V and 3 from J; bases not matched to a gene: 8. The DNA for the CDR3 is TGTGCCAGCAGTTACTCCGGCCTAGCGGACGACTACGAGCAGTACTTC. It is translated as CASSYSGLADDYEQYF.

This sequence joins TRBV29-1 and TRBJ2-7; D is ambiguous. Deletions cut 4 bases from V and 0 bases from J, with 13 bases between. The length of the CDR3 is 14 residues. CDR1 is SQVTM, CDR2 ANQGSEA, per germline. CDR3 sequence: CSVGSSLSSYEQYF. The CDR3 DNA follows: TGCAGCGTTGGGAGCAGCTTGAGCTCCTACGAGCAGTACTTC.

This clone appeared a few times. The chain has TRBV3-1 (or the pseudogene TRBV3-2) and TRBJ2-2; D perhaps matches TRBD1 (5 bases). CDR1 LGHDT and CDR2 YNNKEL come from the germline V gene (reference sequence). This CDR3 has 13 residues. Trimming removed 4 bases from V and 4 bases from J, with 7 bases in between. The CDR3 nucleotides read TGTGCCAGCAGCCCGACAGCCACCGGGGAGCTGTTTTTT. Translated, it gives CASSPTATGELFF.

V usage is TRBV11-2 and J usage is TRBJ2-5, with 7 positions matching TRBD2. Germline CDR1 reads SGHAT; CDR2 reads FQNNGV. The CDR3 length is 16 residues. The V and J ends lost 4 bases and 1 base, in that order; junction bases with no gene match: 9. The CDR3 nucleotides read TGTGCCAGCAGCTCCCCTTTTCAGCGGGGCCAAGAGACCCAGTACTTC. This gives the protein CASSSPFQRGQETQYF.

The V call is TRBV4-1, the J call TRBJ2-7, with TRBD2 as a possible D gene (8 bases). The CDR3 loop spans 14 amino acids. Deletions cut 8 bases from V and 3 bases from J, with 17 bases between. Germline CDR1 and CDR2: MGHRA and YSYEKL. CDR3 in amino acids: CASGPGGGIYEQYF. The CDR3 nucleotides read TGCGCCAGCGGCCCGGGAGGGGGCATCTACGAGCAGTACTTC.

There are a few counts of this clone. The chain recombines TRBV4-1 with TRBJ2-7, with a weak D call TRBD1 (5 bases). Germline values: CDR1 MGHRA, CDR2 YSYEKL. The CDR3 runs 15 residues. V was pared by 4 bases and J by 0 bases, with 13 bases between. The CDR3: CASSRVQGLSYEQYF. The CDR3 region has the DNA TGCGCCAGCAGCCGCGTCCAGGGCCTCTCCTACGAGCAGTACTTC.

V and J are TRBV4-1 and TRBJ2-7; TRBD1 might be the D (6 bases). The V gene lost 4 bases and the J gene lost 2 bases, with 15 bases spanning the gap. CDR1 is MGHRA, CDR2 YSYEKL, per germline. The CDR3 runs 15 residues. The chain's CDR3 is CASSLRPDRPYEQYF. CDR3 nucleotide sequence: TGCGCCAGCAGCCTTAGGCCAGACAGGCCCTACGAGCAGTACTTC.

This rearrangement joins TRBV5-1 to TRBJ1-2; D possibly corresponds to TRBD1 (5 bases). The germline gives CDR1 SGHRS, CDR2 YFSETQ. Trimming pared 0 bases from V and 0 bases from J, leaving 9 bases between. This CDR3 comprises 15 residues. The CDR3 DNA is TGCGCCAGCAGCTTGGGCAGGGCCGCTAACTATGGCTACACCTTC. Protein product: CASSLGRAANYGYTF.

The genes are TRBV19 and TRBJ2-7, with D perhaps matching TRBD1 (5 bases). CDR1 and CDR2 (germline): LNHDA, SQIVND (reference sequence). This CDR3 region has 12 residues. V lost 8 bases and J lost 4, with 12 bases in between. Here the CDR3 reads CASAQAPYEQYF. In nucleotides, the CDR3 is TGTGCCAGTGCACAGGCACCTTACGAGCAGTACTTC.

This chain links TRBV5-1 with TRBJ2-3; D gene uncertain. V lost 2 bases and J 2 bases, leaving 6 bases between the germline ends. The CDR3 consists of 13 residues. The germline V gene encodes CDR1 SGHRS and CDR2 YFSETQ. The CDR3 nucleotides are TGCGCCAGCAGCTTAACTATCACAGATACGCAGTATTTT. Translation: CASSLTITDTQYF.

This sequence joins TRBV14 and TRBJ1-2, with D tentatively TRBD1 (5 bases). Trimming left V 3 bases short and J 4 bases short, with 12 bases between. Germline-derived CDR1 and CDR2 are SGHDN and FVKESK. CDR3 size: 14 residues. The CDR3: CASSQHQGSYGYTF. The CDR3 coding sequence is TGTGCCAGCAGCCAGCATCAGGGCTCCTATGGCTACACCTTC.

The chain couples TRBV3-1 (or the pseudogene TRBV3-2) to TRBJ2-1; D perhaps matches TRBD2 (5 bases). CDR3 length: 13 residues. With 1 base removed from V and 6 bases from J, the gap between germline ends came to 7 bases. Germline V gene lookup returns CDR1 LGHDT and CDR2 YNNKEL (reference sequence). The CDR3 region has the DNA TGTGCCAGCAGCCAAGGAGGAGGCAATGAGCAGTTCTTC. It is translated as CASSQGGGNEQFF.

The genes are TRBV3-1 (or the pseudogene TRBV3-2) and TRBJ2-1; D is possibly TRBD1 (6 bases). Germline CDR1 reads LGHDT; CDR2 reads YNNKEL (reference sequence). Between the trimmed V and J ends, which lost 6 bases and 1 base, there was a span of 16 bases. The CDR3 length is 16 residues. The CDR3 coding sequence is TGTGCCAGCAGTTTCTTCGAGGGGGTTTCCTACAATGAGCAGTTCTTC. It encodes CASSFFEGVSYNEQFF.

This rearrangement joins TRBV5-1 to TRBJ1-6; 7 bases line up with TRBD1. CDR1 and CDR2 (germline): SGHRS, YFSETQ. The length of the CDR3 is 16 residues. The ends lost 4 bases at V and 7 bases at J; junction bases unmatched: 11. The CDR3 region has the DNA TGCGCCAGCAGCACGGAGACAGGGATGGGGAATTCACCCCTCCACTTT. The encoded protein is CASSTETGMGNSPLHF.